This entry features one T cell receptor (beta chain) sequence. Its antigen is unknown. Sampled while nominally healthy, donors likely had unrecorded immune exposures. The CDR3 loop spans 14 amino acids. Germline V gene sequence: CDR1 MNHEY, CDR2 SMNVEV (reference sequence). The trim removed 5 bases at V and 13 bases at J, leaving 16 bases unmatched. Use of 60 Vbeta and 13 Jbeta primers characterized the PCR. Using immunoSEQ multiplex PCR, the repertoire was profiled, and TCRdb retains in-frame clones only, with some absent. This sample carries hundreds of thousands of clones, around 76% of them seen once, and the ten largest clones take 4.5% to 7%. This record belongs to a study of cytomegalovirus exposure and HLA in healthy donors. Findings and caveats of the study: Clonal expansion, a later analysis showed, was greater in HLA-associated TCR beta chains than in equally common others.

The TCR comes from a man aged 35 to 55 in good health and CMV-seropositive. V gene TRBV27 combines with J gene TRBJ1-2; 7 nucleotides agree with TRBD1. The sequencing sample was made of PBMCs. CDR3 nucleotide sequence: TGTGCCAGCAGTCCTCTTCCGGGACAGACCTTACTCACCTTC. Translating gives CASSPLPGQTLLTF.